This T cell receptor (beta chain) was recovered during a study of response to subunit inactivated influenza vaccine. Trimming removed 0 bases at V and 4 bases at J, with 13 bases between. The CDR3 consists of 16 residues. Germline CDR1 is MNHEY and CDR2 is SVGAGI. TCRdb analysed the RT-PCR reads with MiXCR anew, one entry per CDR3 protein. The data contain approximately 700,000 distinct CDR3 sequences, roughly 14% of them singletons. The chain recombines TRBV6-5 with TRBJ1-3; a weak D match, TRBD1 (5 bases). The sequencing used PBMCs from blood, collected around 14 days before vaccination. This receptor was taken from a middle-aged man who received an inactivated influenza vaccine. The CDR3, as DNA: TGTGCCAGCAGTTACTCCGCTCCAGGGATGGGAAACACCATATATTTT. It yields the protein CASSYSAPGMGNTIYF.